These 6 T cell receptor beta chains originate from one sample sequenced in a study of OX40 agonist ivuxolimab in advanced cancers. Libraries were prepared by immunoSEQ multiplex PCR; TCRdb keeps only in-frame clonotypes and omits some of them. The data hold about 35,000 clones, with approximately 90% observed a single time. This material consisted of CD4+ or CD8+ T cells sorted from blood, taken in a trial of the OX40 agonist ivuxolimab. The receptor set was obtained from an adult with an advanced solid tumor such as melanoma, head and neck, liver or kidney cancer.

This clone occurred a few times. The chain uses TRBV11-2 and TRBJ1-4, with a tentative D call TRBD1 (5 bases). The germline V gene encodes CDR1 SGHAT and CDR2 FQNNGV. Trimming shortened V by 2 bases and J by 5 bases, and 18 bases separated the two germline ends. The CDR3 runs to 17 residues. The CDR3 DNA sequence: TGTGCCAGCAGCTTAATCAGGGTCTCGGAGTTAAATGAAAAACTGTTTTTT. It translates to CASSLIRVSELNEKLFF.

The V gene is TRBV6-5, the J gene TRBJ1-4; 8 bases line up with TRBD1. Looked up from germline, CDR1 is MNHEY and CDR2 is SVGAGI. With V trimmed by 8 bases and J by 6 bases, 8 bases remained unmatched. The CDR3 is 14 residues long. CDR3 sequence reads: CASGEDRAHEKLFF. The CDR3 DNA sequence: TGTGCCAGCGGGGAGGACAGGGCTCATGAAAAACTGTTTTTT.

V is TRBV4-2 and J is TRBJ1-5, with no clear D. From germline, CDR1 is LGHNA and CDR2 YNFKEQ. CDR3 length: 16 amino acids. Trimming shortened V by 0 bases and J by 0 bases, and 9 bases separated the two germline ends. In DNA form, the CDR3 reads TGTGCCAGCAGCCAAGAGGTGGGAGCTAGCAATCAGCCCCAGCATTTT. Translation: CASSQEVGASNQPQHF.

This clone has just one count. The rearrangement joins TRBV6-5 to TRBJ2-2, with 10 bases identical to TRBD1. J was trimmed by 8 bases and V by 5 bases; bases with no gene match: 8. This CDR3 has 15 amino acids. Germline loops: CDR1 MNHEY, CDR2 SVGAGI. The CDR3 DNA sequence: TGTGCCAGCAGTCCGCCGCGACAGGGGGCTGGGGAGCTGTTTTTT. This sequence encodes CASSPPRQGAGELFF.

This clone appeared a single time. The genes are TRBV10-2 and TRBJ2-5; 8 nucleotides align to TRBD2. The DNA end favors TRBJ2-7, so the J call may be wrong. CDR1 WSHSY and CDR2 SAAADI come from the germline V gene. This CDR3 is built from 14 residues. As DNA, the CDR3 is TGCGCCAGCTTAGCTAGCGGGTATCTCGGCGAGCAGTACTTC. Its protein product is CASLASGYLGEQYF.

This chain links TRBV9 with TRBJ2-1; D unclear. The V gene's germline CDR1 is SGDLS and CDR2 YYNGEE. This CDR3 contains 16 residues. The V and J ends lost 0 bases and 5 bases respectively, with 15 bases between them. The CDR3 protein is CASSVAPGYLNNEQFF. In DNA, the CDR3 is TGTGCCAGCAGCGTAGCTCCCGGGTACTTGAACAATGAGCAGTTCTTC. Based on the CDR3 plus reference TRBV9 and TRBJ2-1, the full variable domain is DSGVTQTPKHLITATGQRVTLRCSPRSGDLSVYWYQQSLDQGLQFLIQYYNGEERAKGNILERFSAQQFPDLHSELNLSSLELGDSALYFCASSVAPGYLNNEQFFGPGTRLTVL.